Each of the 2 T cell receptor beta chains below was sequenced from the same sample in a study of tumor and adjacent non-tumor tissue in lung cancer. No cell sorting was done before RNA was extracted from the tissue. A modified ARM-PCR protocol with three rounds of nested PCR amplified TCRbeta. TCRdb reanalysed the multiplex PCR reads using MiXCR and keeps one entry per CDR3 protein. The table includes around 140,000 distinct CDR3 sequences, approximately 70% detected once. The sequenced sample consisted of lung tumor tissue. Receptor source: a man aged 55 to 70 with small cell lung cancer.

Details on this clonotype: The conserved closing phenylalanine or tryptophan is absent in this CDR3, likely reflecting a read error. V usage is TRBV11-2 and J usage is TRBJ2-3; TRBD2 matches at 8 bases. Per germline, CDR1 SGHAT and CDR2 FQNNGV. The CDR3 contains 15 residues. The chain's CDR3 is CASSLLAEFTDTQYL. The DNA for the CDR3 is TGTGCCAGCAGCCTACTAGCGGAGTTCACAGATACACAGTATTTG.

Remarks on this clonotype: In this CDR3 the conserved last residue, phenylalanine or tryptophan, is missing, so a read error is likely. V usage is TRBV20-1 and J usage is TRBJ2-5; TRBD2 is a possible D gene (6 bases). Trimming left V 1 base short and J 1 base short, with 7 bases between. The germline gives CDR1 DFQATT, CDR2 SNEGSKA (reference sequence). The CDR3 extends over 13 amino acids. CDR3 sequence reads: CSARGTIQETQYL. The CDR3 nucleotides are TGCAGTGCTAGAGGGACTATCCAAGAGACCCAGTACTTA.